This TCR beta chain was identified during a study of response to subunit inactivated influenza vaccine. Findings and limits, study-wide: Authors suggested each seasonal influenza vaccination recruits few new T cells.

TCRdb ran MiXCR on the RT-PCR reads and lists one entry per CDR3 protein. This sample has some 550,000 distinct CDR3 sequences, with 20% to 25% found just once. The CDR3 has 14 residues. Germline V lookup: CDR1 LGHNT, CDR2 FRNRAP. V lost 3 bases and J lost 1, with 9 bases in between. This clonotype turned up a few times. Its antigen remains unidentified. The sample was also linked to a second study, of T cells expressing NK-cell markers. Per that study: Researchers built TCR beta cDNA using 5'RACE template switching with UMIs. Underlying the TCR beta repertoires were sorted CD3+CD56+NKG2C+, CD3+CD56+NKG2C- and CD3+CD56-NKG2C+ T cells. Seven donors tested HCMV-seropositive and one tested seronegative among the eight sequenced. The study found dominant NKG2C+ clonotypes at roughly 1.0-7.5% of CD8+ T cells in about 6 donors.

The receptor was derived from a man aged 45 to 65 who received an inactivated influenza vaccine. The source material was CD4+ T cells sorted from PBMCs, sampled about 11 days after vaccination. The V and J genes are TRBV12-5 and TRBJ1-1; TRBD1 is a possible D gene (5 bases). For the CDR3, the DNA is TGTGCTAGTGGTTTCACCGACAGGAACACTGAAGCTTTCTTT. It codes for CASGFTDRNTEAFF.